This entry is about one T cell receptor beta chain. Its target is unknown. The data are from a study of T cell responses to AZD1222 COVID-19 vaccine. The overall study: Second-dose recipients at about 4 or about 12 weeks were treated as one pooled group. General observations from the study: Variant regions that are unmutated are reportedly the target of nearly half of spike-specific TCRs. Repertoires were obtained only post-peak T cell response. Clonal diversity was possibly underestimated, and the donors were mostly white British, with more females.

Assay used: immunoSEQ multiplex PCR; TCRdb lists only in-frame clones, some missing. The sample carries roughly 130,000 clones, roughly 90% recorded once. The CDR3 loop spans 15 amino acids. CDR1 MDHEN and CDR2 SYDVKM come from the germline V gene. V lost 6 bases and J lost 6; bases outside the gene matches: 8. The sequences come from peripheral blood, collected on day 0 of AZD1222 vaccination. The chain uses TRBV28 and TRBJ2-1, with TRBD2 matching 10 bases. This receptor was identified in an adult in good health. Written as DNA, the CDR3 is TGTGCCAGCAGCCAGGCTAGCGGGGGTGTCAATGAGCAGTTCTTC. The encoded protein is CASSQASGGVNEQFF.